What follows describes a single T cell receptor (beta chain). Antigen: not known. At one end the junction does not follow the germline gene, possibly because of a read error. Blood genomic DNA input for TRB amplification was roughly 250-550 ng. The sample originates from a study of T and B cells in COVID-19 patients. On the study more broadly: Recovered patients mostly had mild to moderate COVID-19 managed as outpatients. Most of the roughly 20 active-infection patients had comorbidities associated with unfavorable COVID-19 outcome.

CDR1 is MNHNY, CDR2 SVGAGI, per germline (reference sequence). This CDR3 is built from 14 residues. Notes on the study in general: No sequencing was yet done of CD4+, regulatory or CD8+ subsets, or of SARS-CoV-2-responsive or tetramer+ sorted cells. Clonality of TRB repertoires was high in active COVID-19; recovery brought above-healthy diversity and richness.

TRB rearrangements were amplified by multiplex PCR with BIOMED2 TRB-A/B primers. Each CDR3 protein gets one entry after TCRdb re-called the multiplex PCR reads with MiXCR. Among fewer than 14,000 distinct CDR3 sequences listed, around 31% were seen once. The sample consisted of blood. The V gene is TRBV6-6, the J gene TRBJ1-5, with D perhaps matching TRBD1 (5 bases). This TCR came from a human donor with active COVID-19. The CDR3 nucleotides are TGTGCCAGAAGTTATAGAGCAGGGTTTCAGCCCCAGCATTTT. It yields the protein CARSYRAGFQPQHF.